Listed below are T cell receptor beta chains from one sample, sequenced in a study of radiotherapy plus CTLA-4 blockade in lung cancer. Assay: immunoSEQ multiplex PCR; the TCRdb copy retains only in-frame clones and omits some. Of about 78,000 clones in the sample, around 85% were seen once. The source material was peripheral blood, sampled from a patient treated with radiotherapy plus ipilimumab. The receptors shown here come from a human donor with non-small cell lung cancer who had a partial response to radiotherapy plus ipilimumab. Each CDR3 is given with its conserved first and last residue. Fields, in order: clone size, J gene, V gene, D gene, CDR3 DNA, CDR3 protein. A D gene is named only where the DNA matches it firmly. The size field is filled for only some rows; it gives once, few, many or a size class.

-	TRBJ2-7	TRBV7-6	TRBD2	TGTGCCAGCAGCTTAGTACTAGCGGGAGGGTCAAGCTCCTACGAGCAGTACTTC	CASSLVLAGGSSSYEQYF
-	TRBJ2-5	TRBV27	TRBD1	TGTGCCAGCAGTAAGCCGGGACAGAGTCTCGGGACCCAGTACTTC	CASSKPGQSLGTQYF
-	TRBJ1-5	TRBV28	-	TGTGCCAGCAGTTTCGACGGCGGGTCGCCCCAGCATTTT	CASSFDGGSPQHF
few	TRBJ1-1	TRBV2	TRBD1	TGTGCCAGCAGTGATACAGGGGGCACTGAAGCTTTCTTT	CASSDTGGTEAFF
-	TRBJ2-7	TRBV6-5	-	TGTGCCAGCAGTCCCCAGGCGGAGGGAGTCGAGCAGTACTTC	CASSPQAEGVEQYF
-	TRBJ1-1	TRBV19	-	TGTGCCAGTAGTATTCAGGGGCCCCTACATACTGAAGCTTTCTTT	CASSIQGPLHTEAFF
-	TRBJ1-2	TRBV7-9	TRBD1	TGTGCCAGCAGCTTACTCGTGACAGGGTACGGCTACACCTTC	CASSLLVTGYGYTF
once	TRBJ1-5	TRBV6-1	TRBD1	TGTGCCAGCAGCAAGGGACAGGGCCAAGGGCCCCAGCATTTT	CASSKGQGQGPQHF
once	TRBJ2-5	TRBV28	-	TGTGCCAGCAGTCTACAGACAGAGTACCAAGAGACCCAGTACTTC	CASSLQTEYQETQYF
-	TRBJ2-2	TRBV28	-	TGTGCCAGCAGTTTAACGTGGCTAGCACTCATCTCGAACACCGGGGAGCTGTTTTTT	CASSLTWLALISNTGELFF
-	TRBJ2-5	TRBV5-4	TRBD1	TGTGCCAGCAGCACAAGGACAGGGGGAGAGACCCAGTACTTC	CASSTRTGGETQYF
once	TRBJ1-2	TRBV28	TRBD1	TGTGCCAGCAGTTTCCGCACTGACAGGGGGCGCGGCTATGGCTACACCTTC	CASSFRTDRGRGYGYTF
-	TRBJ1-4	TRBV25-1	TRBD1	TGTGCCAGCAGGAAGGGGACAGGGGGCGAAAAACTGTTTTTT	CASRKGTGGEKLFF
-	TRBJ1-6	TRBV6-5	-	TGTGCCACCCAAGGGAAGGGGAATTCACCCCTCCACTTT	CATQGKGNSPLHF
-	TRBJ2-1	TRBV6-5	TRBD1	TGTGCCAGCAGGAGCGGGACAGGGGCCTACAATGAGCAGTTCTTC	CASRSGTGAYNEQFF
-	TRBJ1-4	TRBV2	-	TGTGCCAGCAGTGTGAGGGGGAGGGCTGAAAAACTGTTTTTT	CASSVRGRAEKLFF